This is a list of T cell receptor beta chains from one sample in a study of blood T cells in healthy people across ages. TCRdb redid the calling of the 5' RACE reads with MiXCR, one entry per CDR3 protein. The repertoire includes around 700,000 distinct CDR3 sequences, around 25% of them detected once, and more than 8% sits in the top ten. A further study also used this sample, focusing on T cells of mothers and their children.

Material for sequencing was blood. The receptors originated from a boy aged 5 to 17 in good health. Each CDR3 is given without its conserved first and last residue. The order of the fields is CDR3 protein, J gene, V gene.

CDR3aa: SARDEGLTEAF
j_gene: TRBJ1-1
v_gene: TRBV20-1

CDR3aa: SVVYETQY
j_gene: TRBJ2-5
v_gene: TRBV29-1

CDR3aa: ASSLAGQTMNTEAF
j_gene: TRBJ1-1
v_gene: TRBV4-1

CDR3aa: SVYQTGDAGAAKNIQY
j_gene: TRBJ2-4
v_gene: TRBV29-1

CDR3aa: ASSTGPSEQY
j_gene: TRBJ2-7
v_gene: TRBV7-9

CDR3aa: ASSGEGGSYNSPLH
j_gene: TRBJ1-6
v_gene: TRBV12-3/TRBV12-4

CDR3aa: ASSQEQGDTQY
j_gene: TRBJ2-3
v_gene: TRBV4-2

CDR3aa: ASSLGDRDNSPLH
j_gene: TRBJ1-6
v_gene: TRBV28

CDR3aa: ASSEGDRVDEKLF
j_gene: TRBJ1-4
v_gene: TRBV9

CDR3aa: ASSSIAGEMDQY
j_gene: TRBJ2-5
v_gene: TRBV7-2

CDR3aa: ASSPRLVPPKQY
j_gene: TRBJ2-7
v_gene: TRBV28

CDR3aa: ASSSGNRGRENEQY
j_gene: TRBJ2-7
v_gene: TRBV5-1

CDR3aa: ASSSQSGSSQEQF
j_gene: TRBJ2-1
v_gene: TRBV7-9

CDR3aa: ASSLRTGKEKLF
j_gene: TRBJ1-4
v_gene: TRBV5-4

CDR3aa: ASSEAGSRQPQH
j_gene: TRBJ1-5
v_gene: TRBV2

CDR3aa: ASSYRGSEQY
j_gene: TRBJ2-7
v_gene: TRBV6-5

CDR3aa: ASSFPTVGNQPQH
j_gene: TRBJ1-5
v_gene: TRBV28

CDR3aa: ASSPEHPQQPQH
j_gene: TRBJ1-5
v_gene: TRBV28

CDR3aa: ASSPGFGANVLT
j_gene: TRBJ2-6
v_gene: TRBV18

CDR3aa: ASSLSGRATDTGELF
j_gene: TRBJ2-2
v_gene: TRBV7-2

CDR3aa: SVPTADWGQF
j_gene: TRBJ2-1
v_gene: TRBV29-1

CDR3aa: ASSQGSWEAQY
j_gene: TRBJ2-5
v_gene: TRBV4-3

CDR3aa: ASRTYRTGAYEQY
j_gene: TRBJ2-7
v_gene: TRBV28

CDR3aa: ASSFLAGVFTDTQY
j_gene: TRBJ2-3
v_gene: TRBV27

CDR3aa: ASSPRQASGYNEQF
j_gene: .
v_gene: TRBV7-3